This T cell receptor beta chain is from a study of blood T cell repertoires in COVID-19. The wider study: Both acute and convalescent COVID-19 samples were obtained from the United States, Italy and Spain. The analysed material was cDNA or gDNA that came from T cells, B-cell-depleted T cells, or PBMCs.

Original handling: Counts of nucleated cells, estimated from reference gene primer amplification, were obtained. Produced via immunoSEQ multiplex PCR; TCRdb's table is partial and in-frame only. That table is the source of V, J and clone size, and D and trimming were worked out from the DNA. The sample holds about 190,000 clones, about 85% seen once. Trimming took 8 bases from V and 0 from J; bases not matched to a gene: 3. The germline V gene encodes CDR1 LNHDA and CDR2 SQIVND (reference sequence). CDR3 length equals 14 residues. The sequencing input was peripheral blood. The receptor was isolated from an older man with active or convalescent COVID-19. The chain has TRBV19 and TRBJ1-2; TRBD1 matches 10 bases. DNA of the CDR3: TGTGCCAGTGGTGGACAGGGGGCTAACTATGGCTACACCTTC. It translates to CASGGQGANYGYTF.